This T cell receptor beta chain was profiled in a study of CD8 T cells in Susac syndrome. Germline lookup yields CDR1 SQVTM and CDR2 ANQGSEA. The CDR3 spans 12 residues. Between the trimmed V and J ends, which lost 4 bases and 5 bases, there was a span of 11 bases. An amount of RNA that ranged from roughly 0.45 to 1 ug was reverse transcribed with random hexamers. TCRdb reprocessed the immunoSEQ multiplex PCR reads with MiXCR, giving one entry per CDR3 protein. This sample carries about 150,000 distinct CDR3 sequences, approximately 96% of them seen once, and the ten largest clones take more than 0.2%.

Sequenced input: CD8+ T cells from PBMCs. The J gene is TRBJ1-2, the V gene TRBV29-1; maybe TRBD1 (5 bases). The TCR was taken from a human donor with multiple sclerosis. CDR3 sequence: CSVGQGSYGYTF. The CDR3 DNA reads as TGCAGCGTTGGTCAGGGATCTTATGGCTACACCTTC.